This T cell receptor (beta chain) comes out of a study of identical twins. TCRdb re-called the 5' RACE reads through MiXCR, storing one row per CDR3 protein. The sample lists approximately 600,000 distinct CDR3 sequences, under 8.5% occurring once. This CDR3 has 14 amino acids. Trimming removed 6 bases from V and 0 bases from J; junction bases left unmatched: 2. Germline V gene lookup returns CDR1 LNHDA and CDR2 SQIVND (reference sequence). The sample was also linked to a second study, of yellow fever vaccine responses in identical twins.

The chain is built from TRBV19 and TRBJ2-7; 10 nucleotides line up with TRBD2. The TCR comes from a young woman in good health. Sequencing input: PBMCs. The chain's CDR3 is CASRGTSASYEQYF. Here the CDR3 DNA reads TGTGCCAGTAGGGGGACTAGCGCCTCCTACGAGCAGTACTTC.